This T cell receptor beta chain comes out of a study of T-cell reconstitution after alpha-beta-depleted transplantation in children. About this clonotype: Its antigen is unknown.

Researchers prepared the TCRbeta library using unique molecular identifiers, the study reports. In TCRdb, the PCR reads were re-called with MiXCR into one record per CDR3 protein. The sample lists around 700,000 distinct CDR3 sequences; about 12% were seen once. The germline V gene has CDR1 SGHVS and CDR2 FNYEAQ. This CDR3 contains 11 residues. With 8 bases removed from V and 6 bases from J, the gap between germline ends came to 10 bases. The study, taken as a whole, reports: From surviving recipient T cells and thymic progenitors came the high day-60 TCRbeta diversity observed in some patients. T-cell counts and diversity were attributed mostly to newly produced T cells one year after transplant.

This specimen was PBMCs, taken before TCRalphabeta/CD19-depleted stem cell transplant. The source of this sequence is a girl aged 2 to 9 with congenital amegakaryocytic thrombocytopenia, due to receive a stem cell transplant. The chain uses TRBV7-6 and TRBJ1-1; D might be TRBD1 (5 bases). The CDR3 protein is CASSGGSEAFF. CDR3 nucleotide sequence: TGTGCCAGCTCGGGGGGATCTGAAGCTTTCTTT.